This T cell receptor (beta chain) comes out of a study of blood T cell repertoires in COVID-19. Generated by immunoSEQ multiplex PCR, the TCRdb table keeps only in-frame clones and is missing some. This sample has approximately 440,000 clones, with 90% found just once. The CDR3 length is 17 residues. CDR1 and CDR2 from the germline V gene are SGHRS and YFSETQ. V gave up 0 bases and J gave up 2 bases; unmatched junction bases: 7. Participants, 18 to 89 years old, spanned about two dozen US areas. The specimen sequenced was PBMCs or T cells enriched from blood (not recorded which). The source is a man between 18 and 29 years old who had recovered from COVID-19. The rearrangement joins TRBV5-1 to TRBJ2-1; TRBD1 matches at 8 bases. The CDR3 DNA follows: TGCGCCAGCAGCTTGGGCCCCGGACAGGGCGCCTACAATGAGCAGTTCTTC. It is translated as CASSLGPGQGAYNEQFF.